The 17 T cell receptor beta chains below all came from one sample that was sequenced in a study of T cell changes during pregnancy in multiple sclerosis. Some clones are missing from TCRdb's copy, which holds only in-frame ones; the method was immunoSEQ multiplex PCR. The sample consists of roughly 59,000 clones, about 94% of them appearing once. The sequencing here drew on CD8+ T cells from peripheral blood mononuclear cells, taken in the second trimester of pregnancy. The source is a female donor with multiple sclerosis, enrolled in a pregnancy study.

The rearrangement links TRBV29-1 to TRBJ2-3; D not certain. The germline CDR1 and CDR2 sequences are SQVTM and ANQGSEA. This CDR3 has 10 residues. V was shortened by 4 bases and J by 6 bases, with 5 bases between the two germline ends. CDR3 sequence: CSVVQDTQYF. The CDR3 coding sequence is TGCAGCGTTGTACAGGATACGCAGTATTTT.

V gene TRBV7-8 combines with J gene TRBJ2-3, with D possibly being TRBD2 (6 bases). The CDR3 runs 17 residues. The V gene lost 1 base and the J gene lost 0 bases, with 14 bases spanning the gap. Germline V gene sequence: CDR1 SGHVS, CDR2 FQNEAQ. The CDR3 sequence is CASSLGGRSGSTDTQYF. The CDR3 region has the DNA TGTGCCAGCAGCTTAGGCGGTAGGAGCGGGAGCACAGATACGCAGTATTTT.

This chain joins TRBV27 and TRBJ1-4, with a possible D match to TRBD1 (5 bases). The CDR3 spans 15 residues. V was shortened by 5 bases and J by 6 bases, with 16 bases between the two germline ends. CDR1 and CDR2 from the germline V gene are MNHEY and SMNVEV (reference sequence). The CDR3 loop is CASSQSGGSYEKLFF. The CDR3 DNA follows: TGTGCCAGCAGTCAGTCCGGGGGTTCTTATGAAAAACTGTTTTTT.

Here the CDR3 reads CASSLGLAGGVTDTQYF. The CDR3 DNA sequence: TGTGCCAGCAGTTTGGGACTAGCGGGAGGGGTCACAGATACGCAGTATTTT. V usage is TRBV2 and J usage is TRBJ2-3; TRBD2 agrees at 16 bases. Germline lookup yields CDR1 SNHLY and CDR2 FYNNEI. The CDR3 has 17 amino acids. The V and J ends lost 5 bases and 2 bases, in that order; junction bases with no gene match: 4.

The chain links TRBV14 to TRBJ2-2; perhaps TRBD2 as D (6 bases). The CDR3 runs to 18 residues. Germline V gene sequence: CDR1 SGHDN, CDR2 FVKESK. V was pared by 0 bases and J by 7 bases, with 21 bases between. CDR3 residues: CASSQDLGGISYSGELFF. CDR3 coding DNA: TGTGCCAGCAGCCAAGATCTAGGAGGGATTTCCTATAGCGGGGAGCTGTTTTTT.

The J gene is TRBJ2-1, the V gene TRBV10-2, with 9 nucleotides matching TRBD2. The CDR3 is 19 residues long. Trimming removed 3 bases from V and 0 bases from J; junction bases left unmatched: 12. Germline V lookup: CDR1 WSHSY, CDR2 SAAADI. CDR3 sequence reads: CASSDGALSGRRSYNEQFF. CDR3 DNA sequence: TGCGCCAGCAGTGATGGAGCGCTTAGCGGGAGACGCTCCTACAATGAGCAGTTCTTC.

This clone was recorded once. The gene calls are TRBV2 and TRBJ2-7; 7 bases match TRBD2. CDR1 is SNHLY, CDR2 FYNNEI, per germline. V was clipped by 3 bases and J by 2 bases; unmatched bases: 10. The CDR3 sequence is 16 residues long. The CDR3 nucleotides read TGTGCCAGCAGTGATGTTAATCGGCGGGAGCCCTACGAGCAGTACTTC. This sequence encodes CASSDVNRREPYEQYF.

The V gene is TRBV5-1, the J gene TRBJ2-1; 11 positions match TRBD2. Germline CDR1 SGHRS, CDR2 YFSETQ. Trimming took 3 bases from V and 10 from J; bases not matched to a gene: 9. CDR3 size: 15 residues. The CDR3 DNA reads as TGCGCCAGCAGCTCTCTTAGCGGGAGGGCCGAGGAGCAGTTCTTC. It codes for CASSSLSGRAEEQFF.

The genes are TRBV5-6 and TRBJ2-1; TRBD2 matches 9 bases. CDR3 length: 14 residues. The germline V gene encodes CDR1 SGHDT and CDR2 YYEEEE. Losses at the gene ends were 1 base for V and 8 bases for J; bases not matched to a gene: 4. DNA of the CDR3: TGTGCCAGCAGCTTGAGCCTAGCGGGACATGAGCAGTTCTTC. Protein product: CASSLSLAGHEQFF.

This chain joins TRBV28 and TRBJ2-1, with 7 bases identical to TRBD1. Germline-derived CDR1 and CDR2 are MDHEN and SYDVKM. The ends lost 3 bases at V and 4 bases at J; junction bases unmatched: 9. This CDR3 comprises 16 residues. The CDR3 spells CASSFGGQSFYNEQFF. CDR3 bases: TGTGCCAGCAGTTTTGGGGGACAGTCCTTTTACAATGAGCAGTTCTTC. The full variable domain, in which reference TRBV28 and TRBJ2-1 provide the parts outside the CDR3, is DVKVTQSSRYLVKRTGEKVFLECVQDMDHENMFWYRQDPGLGLRLIYFSYDVKMKEKGDIPEGYSVSREKKERFSLILESASTNQTSMYLCASSFGGQSFYNEQFFGPGTRLTVL.

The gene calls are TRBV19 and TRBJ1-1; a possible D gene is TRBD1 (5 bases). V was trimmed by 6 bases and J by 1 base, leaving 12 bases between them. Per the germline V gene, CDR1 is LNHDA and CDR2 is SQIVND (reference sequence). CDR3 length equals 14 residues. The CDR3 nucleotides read TGTGCCAGTAGGTATGTCGGGGGGAACACTGAAGCTTTCTTT. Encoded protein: CASRYVGGNTEAFF.

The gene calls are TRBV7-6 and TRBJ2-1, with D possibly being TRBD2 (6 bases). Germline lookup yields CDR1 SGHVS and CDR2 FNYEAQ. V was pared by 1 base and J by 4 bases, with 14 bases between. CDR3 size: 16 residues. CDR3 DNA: TGTGCCAGCAGCTTAGGTTCGGGAGTACTTTACAATGAGCAGTTCTTC. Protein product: CASSLGSGVLYNEQFF.

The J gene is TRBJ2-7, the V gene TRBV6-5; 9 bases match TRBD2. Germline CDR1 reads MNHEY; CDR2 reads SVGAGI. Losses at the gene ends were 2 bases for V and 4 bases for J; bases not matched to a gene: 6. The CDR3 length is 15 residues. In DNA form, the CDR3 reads TGTGCCAGCAGTTACGCGGGAGGGCCCCAATACGAGCAGTACTTC. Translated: CASSYAGGPQYEQYF.

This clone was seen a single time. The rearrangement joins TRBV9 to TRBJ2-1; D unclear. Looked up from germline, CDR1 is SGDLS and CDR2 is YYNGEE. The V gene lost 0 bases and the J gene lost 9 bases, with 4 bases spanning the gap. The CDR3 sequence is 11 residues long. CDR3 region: CASSVGGEQFF. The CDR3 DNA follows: TGTGCCAGCAGCGTAGGCGGTGAGCAGTTCTTC.

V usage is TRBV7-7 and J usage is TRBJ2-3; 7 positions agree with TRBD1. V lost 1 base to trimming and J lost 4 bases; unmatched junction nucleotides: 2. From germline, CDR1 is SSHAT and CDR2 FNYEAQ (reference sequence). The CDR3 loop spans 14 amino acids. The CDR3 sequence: CASSLGQGPDTQYF. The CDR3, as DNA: TGTGCCAGCAGCTTAGGACAGGGTCCAGATACGCAGTATTTT.

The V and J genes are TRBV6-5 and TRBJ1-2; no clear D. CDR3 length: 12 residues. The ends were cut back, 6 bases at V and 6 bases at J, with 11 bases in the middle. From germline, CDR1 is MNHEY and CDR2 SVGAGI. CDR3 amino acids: CASSLDSHGYTF. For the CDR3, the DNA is TGTGCCAGCAGCTTAGACTCCCATGGCTACACCTTC.

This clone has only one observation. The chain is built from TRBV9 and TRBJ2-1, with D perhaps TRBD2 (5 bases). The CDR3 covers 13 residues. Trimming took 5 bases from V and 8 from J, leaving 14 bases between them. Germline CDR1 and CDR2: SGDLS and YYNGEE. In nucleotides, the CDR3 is TGTGCCAGCAGTCGTGGAGGAAGAGATGAGCAGTTCTTC. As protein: CASSRGGRDEQFF. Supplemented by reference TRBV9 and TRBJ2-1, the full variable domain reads DSGVTQTPKHLITATGQRVTLRCSPRSGDLSVYWYQQSLDQGLQFLIQYYNGEERAKGNILERFSAQQFPDLHSELNLSSLELGDSALYFCASSRGGRDEQFFGPGTRLTVL.